This entry lists 32 T cell receptor beta chains sequenced from one sample in a study of blood T cell repertoires in COVID-19. Only in-frame clones appear in the TCRdb table, and some are missing; sequencing was by immunoSEQ multiplex PCR. The sample consists of about 120,000 clones, roughly 89% of them appearing once. Sequencing was performed on peripheral blood. These receptors all come from a woman in her forties or fifties with acute or convalescent COVID-19.

CDR3 nucleotides: TGTGCCAGCAGTTACGACTGGTCGGCGTTCCAGTACTTC. Translation: CASSYDWSAFQYF. This sequence joins TRBV27 and TRBJ2-5; D gene ambiguous. Germline assignment: CDR1 MNHEY and CDR2 SMNVEV (reference sequence). Trimming shortened V by 4 bases and J by 10 bases, and 16 bases separated the two germline ends. CDR3 length: 13 amino acids.

The chain is built from TRBV27 and TRBJ1-1; TRBD1 is a possible D gene (6 bases). Per germline, CDR1 MNHEY and CDR2 SMNVEV (reference sequence). V lost 3 bases and J 7 bases, leaving 15 bases between the germline ends. CDR3 length equals 14 residues. CDR3 sequence reads: CASSFSRGLGEAFF. In DNA, the CDR3 is TGTGCCAGCAGTTTTAGCAGGGGTCTTGGTGAAGCTTTCTTT.

This clone has just one count. This chain uses TRBV3-1 (or the pseudogene TRBV3-2) with TRBJ2-3, with D perhaps TRBD2 (7 bases). The V end lost 1 base, the J end lost 7 bases, and 18 bases lay between the germline ends. Looked up from germline, CDR1 is LGHDT and CDR2 is YNNKEL (reference sequence). This CDR3 is built from 16 residues. The CDR3 DNA follows: TGTGCCAGCAGCCAAGCCCCCCCTGGGGGGGCGAATACGCAGTATTTT. Protein product: CASSQAPPGGANTQYF.

This chain connects TRBV10-1 to TRBJ1-2, with 10 nucleotides matching TRBD1. Germline lookup yields CDR1 WNHNN and CDR2 SYGVQD (reference sequence). The length of the CDR3 is 16 residues. The J segment lost 7 bases and the V segment lost 0 bases, leaving 8 bases of the junction unmatched. The CDR3 spells CASSESTGGLFCGYTF. CDR3 nucleotide sequence: TGCGCCAGCAGTGAGTCGACAGGGGGCCTGTTCTGTGGCTACACCTTC.

The CDR3 region is CASSIGTDQETQYF. In DNA, the CDR3 is TGTGCCAGCAGCATCGGGACAGATCAAGAGACCCAGTACTTC. V gene TRBV7-2 combines with J gene TRBJ2-5, with 7 nucleotides matching TRBD1. The trim removed 5 bases at V and 2 bases at J, leaving 5 bases unmatched. Germline V gives CDR1 SGHTA, CDR2 FQGNSA. The CDR3 spans 14 residues. The full variable domain, with the rest looked up from reference TRBV7-2 and TRBJ2-5, is GAGVSQSPSNKVTEKGKDVELRCDPISGHTALYWYRQSLGQGLEFLIYFQGNSAPDKSGLPSDRFSAERTGGSVSTLTIQRTQQEDSAVYLCASSIGTDQETQYFGPGTRLLVL.

The gene calls are TRBV7-2 and TRBJ2-7; D is perhaps TRBD1 (6 bases). Trimming cost V 5 bases and J 5 bases, with 22 bases left between them. From germline, CDR1 is SGHTA and CDR2 FQGNSA. This CDR3 region has 16 residues. The CDR3 sequence is CASSARQALSVNEQYF. The CDR3 region has the DNA TGTGCCAGCAGCGCCAGACAGGCCTTGAGCGTCAACGAGCAGTACTTC.

The CDR3 DNA is TGCAGCGTTGTTGTTCTTGCTCGGGCTTTCTTT. Amino acid sequence: CSVVVLARAFF. This sequence joins TRBV29-1 and TRBJ1-1; D is undetermined. The V end was cut by 4 bases, the J end by 11 bases, with 14 bases between. The CDR3 covers 11 residues. The germline CDR1 and CDR2 sequences are SQVTM and ANQGSEA.

This clone was counted between two and nine times. The chain is built from TRBV6-2 or TRBV6-3 and TRBJ1-2; no reliable D call. The CDR3 length is 13 residues. From germline, CDR1 is MNHEY and CDR2 SVGEGT. The V end lost 2 bases, the J end lost 2 bases, and 6 bases lay between the germline ends. CDR3 sequence: CASSYERNYGYTF. The CDR3 DNA is TGTGCCAGCAGTTACGAACGGAACTATGGCTACACCTTC.

V and J are TRBV4-2 and TRBJ2-2; 7 bases match TRBD2. V dropped 4 bases and J dropped 0; count of bases not matched to a gene: 2. Looked up from germline, CDR1 is LGHNA and CDR2 is YNFKEQ. CDR3 length: 15 residues. The DNA for the CDR3 is TGTGCCAGCAGCCGGGCGGGGGCGAACACCGGGGAGCTGTTTTTT. The encoded protein is CASSRAGANTGELFF.

The chain has TRBV27 and TRBJ2-5; 7 bases map to TRBD1. Trimming cost V 0 bases and J 4 bases; bases outside gene matches: 8. Per germline, CDR1 MNHEY and CDR2 SMNVEV (reference sequence). There are 16 residues in the CDR3. The CDR3 here is CASSLSWTGNRETQYF. In DNA form, the CDR3 reads TGTGCCAGCAGTTTATCGTGGACAGGTAACCGAGAGACCCAGTACTTC.

This clone was seen more than once but under ten times. The chain has TRBV10-3 and TRBJ1-1; 8 positions match TRBD1. V was clipped by 6 bases and J by 5 bases; unmatched bases: 2. CDR3 size: 12 residues. Germline CDR1 and CDR2: ENHRY and SYGVKD. CDR3 sequence reads: CAIRQGETEAFF. Written as DNA, the CDR3 is TGTGCCATCAGACAGGGGGAGACTGAAGCTTTCTTT.

The rearrangement links TRBV7-8 to TRBJ2-1, with 8 bases that match TRBD1. J was trimmed by 8 bases and V by 3 bases; bases with no gene match: 6. From germline, CDR1 is SGHVS and CDR2 FQNEAQ. The CDR3 consists of 14 residues. The CDR3 protein is CASSFEQGVDEQFF. Here the CDR3 DNA reads TGTGCCAGCAGCTTCGAACAGGGGGTGGATGAGCAGTTCTTC.

The chain recombines TRBV6-5 with TRBJ1-4; D call uncertain. Germline V gives CDR1 MNHEY, CDR2 SVGAGI. This CDR3 is built from 15 residues. The V end was cut by 2 bases, the J end by 5 bases, with 12 bases between. The CDR3 is CASSYTFPGNEKLFF. For the CDR3, the DNA is TGTGCCAGCAGTTACACTTTCCCGGGGAATGAAAAACTGTTTTTT.

The J gene is TRBJ1-1, the V gene TRBV25-1; D possibly corresponds to TRBD1 (6 bases). Trimming cost V 5 bases and J 1 base, with 23 bases left between them. Germline-derived CDR1 and CDR2 are MGHDK and SYGVNS. This CDR3 is built from 18 residues. The CDR3 loop reads CASSPSVRWTVSNTEAFF. The CDR3 DNA reads as TGTGCCAGCAGTCCTAGTGTACGGTGGACAGTTTCGAACACTGAAGCTTTCTTT.

The rearrangement uses TRBV4-2 and TRBJ1-3, with TRBD1 matching 7 bases. The V segment lost 0 bases and the J segment 9 bases; nucleotides outside the gene matches: 20. The germline V gene has CDR1 LGHNA and CDR2 YNFKEQ. The CDR3 consists of 19 residues. The CDR3 region has the DNA TGTGCCAGCAGCCAAGATTTTAGTCCTCGGGGCAGACCAGGGGGCACCATATATTTT. Translation: CASSQDFSPRGRPGGTIYF.

This chain joins TRBV5-1 and TRBJ2-2; 9 bases map to TRBD1. This CDR3 spans 16 amino acids. With V trimmed by 3 bases and J by 1 base, 4 bases remained unmatched. The germline gives CDR1 SGHRS, CDR2 YFSETQ. CDR3 bases: TGCGCCAGCAGCTCGCAGGGACAGGGGAACACCGGGGAGCTGTTTTTT. Protein: CASSSQGQGNTGELFF. Based on the CDR3 plus reference TRBV5-1 and TRBJ2-2, the full variable domain is KAGVTQTPRYLIKTRGQQVTLSCSPISGHRSVSWYQQTPGQGLQFLFEYFSETQRNKGNFPGRFSGRQFSNSRSEMNVSTLELGDSALYLCASSSQGQGNTGELFFGEGSRLTVL.

The rearrangement uses TRBV18 and TRBJ2-1; 7 bases line up with TRBD2. CDR3 length: 17 amino acids. Trimming took 7 bases from V and 7 from J; bases not matched to a gene: 19. Germline lookup yields CDR1 KGHSH and CDR2 LQKENI. CDR3 protein: CASFRLHGGIGENEQFF. The CDR3 DNA is TGTGCCAGCTTCCGCCTGCACGGGGGGATCGGGGAGAATGAGCAGTTCTTC.

Here the CDR3 reads CASSHETANRGGYTF. CDR3 coding DNA: TGCGCCAGCAGCCATGAGACAGCGAATAGGGGCGGCTACACCTTC. The genes are TRBV4-3 and TRBJ1-2; D perhaps matches TRBD1 (5 bases). The CDR3 contains 15 residues. The V end was cut by 3 bases, the J end by 8 bases, with 19 bases between. CDR1 LGHNA and CDR2 YSLEER come from the germline V gene.

The chain employs TRBV7-6 and TRBJ1-1; the D gene is possibly TRBD1 (6 bases). V lost 7 bases and J lost 6, with 21 bases in between. The CDR3 length is 15 residues. Germline CDR1 and CDR2: SGHVS and FNYEAQ. The chain's CDR3 is CASTPQGISGAEAFF. CDR3 DNA sequence: TGTGCCAGCACCCCACAGGGCATTAGTGGGGCTGAAGCTTTCTTT.

This rearrangement joins TRBV9 to TRBJ1-2, with 9 bases aligning to TRBD1. V shed 4 bases and J 3 bases; nucleotides not matched to a gene: 7. This CDR3 contains 15 residues. CDR1 is SGDLS and CDR2 is YYNGEE in the germline V gene. CDR3 sequence reads: CASSPRDRVDYGYTF. Written as DNA, the CDR3 is TGTGCCAGCAGCCCGAGGGACAGGGTCGACTATGGCTACACCTTC.

The chain joins TRBV11-3 to TRBJ2-5; TRBD1 might be the D (5 bases). V lost 5 bases, J lost 3 bases, and 13 bases lay in between. From germline, CDR1 is SGHNT and CDR2 YENEEA. This CDR3 contains 14 residues. The CDR3 sequence: CASSPRQKEETQYF. CDR3 coding DNA: TGTGCCAGCAGCCCTCGACAGAAAGAAGAGACCCAGTACTTC.

This chain joins TRBV6-5 and TRBJ1-6; D gene ambiguous. V was clipped by 0 bases and J by 9 bases, with 12 bases between them. The CDR3 covers 15 residues. Germline loops: CDR1 MNHEY, CDR2 SVGAGI. The CDR3 bases are TGTGCCAGCAGTTACTCGAGGGCAGCGGGTTCACCCCTCCACTTT. Translation gives CASSYSRAAGSPLHF.

This clone was recorded a few times. This chain connects TRBV24-1 to TRBJ2-1; 7 bases are shared with TRBD2. The CDR3 spans 12 residues. Germline lookup yields CDR1 KGHDR and CDR2 SFDVKD. After removal of 4 bases from V and 10 bases from J, the junction contained 3 bases not matched to a gene. The CDR3 region has the DNA TGTGCCACCAGTGACCCCGGGGGGGAGCAGTTCTTC. It specifies CATSDPGGEQFF.

The chain couples TRBV30 to TRBJ1-2, with 9 bases fitting TRBD1. Germline-derived CDR1 and CDR2 are GTSNPN and SVGIG (reference sequence). The J segment lost 5 bases and the V segment lost 1 base, leaving 2 bases of the junction unmatched. The CDR3 contains 13 residues. The CDR3 DNA is TGTGCCTGGAGTGGAGGGACAGGGTATGGCTACACCTTC. This encodes CAWSGGTGYGYTF.

This clone showed up just once. V and J are TRBV3-1 (or the pseudogene TRBV3-2) and TRBJ2-5; D possibly corresponds to TRBD1 (6 bases). Trimming left V 4 bases short and J 2 bases short, with 8 bases between. Per the germline V gene, CDR1 is LGHDT and CDR2 is YNNKEL (reference sequence). The CDR3 length is 13 residues. The CDR3 coding sequence is TGTGCCAGCAGCCCCAGGGGACAAGAGACCCAGTACTTC. Translated, it gives CASSPRGQETQYF.

This clone has only a few counts. The chain couples TRBV5-1 to TRBJ1-1; D might be TRBD1 (5 bases). The V gene lost 4 bases and the J gene lost 2 bases, with 15 bases spanning the gap. Germline CDR1 reads SGHRS; CDR2 reads YFSETQ. The CDR3 runs to 15 residues. CDR3 DNA: TGCGCCAGCAGCATGGCGGGGGAGAAAAACACTGAAGCTTTCTTT. Translated, it gives CASSMAGEKNTEAFF.

The chain uses TRBV30 and TRBJ1-5, with TRBD1 matching 8 bases. The germline V gene has CDR1 GTSNPN and CDR2 SVGIG (reference sequence). Germline trimming cut 7 bases from V and 4 bases from J; bases unmatched to any gene: 3. CDR3 length: 12 residues. The CDR3 reads CAYRTGNQPQHF. The CDR3 coding sequence is TGTGCCTATAGGACAGGGAATCAGCCCCAGCATTTT.

This clone was seen more than once but under ten times. The rearrangement links TRBV18 to TRBJ1-1, with D perhaps TRBD1 (6 bases). Germline V gives CDR1 KGHSH, CDR2 LQKENI. This CDR3 is 16 amino acids long. V lost 0 bases and J lost 2, with 13 bases in between. The CDR3 reads CASSPPRGGVNTEAFF. In nucleotides, the CDR3 is TGTGCCAGCTCACCACCGAGGGGGGGGGTTAACACTGAAGCTTTCTTT. The complete variable domain, with remaining parts taken from reference TRBV18 and TRBJ1-1, reads NAGVMQNPRHLVRRRGQEARLRCSPMKGHSHVYWYRQLPEEGLKFMVYLQKENIIDESGMPKERFSAEFPKEGPSILRIQQVVRGDSAAYFCASSPPRGGVNTEAFFGQGTRLTVV.

The V and J genes are TRBV6-2 or TRBV6-3 and TRBJ2-1; D possibly corresponds to TRBD2 (6 bases). The CDR3 totals 17 residues. Trimming took 6 bases from V and 0 from J, leaving 18 bases between them. Germline CDR1 and CDR2: MNHEY and SVGEGT. The CDR3 loop reads CASSSSEWRGSYNEQFF. The CDR3 DNA follows: TGTGCCAGCAGCTCCTCAGAATGGCGGGGCTCCTACAATGAGCAGTTCTTC.

The count of this clone is one. The J gene is TRBJ1-1, the V gene TRBV9, with TRBD1 as a possible D gene (5 bases). Per germline, CDR1 SGDLS and CDR2 YYNGEE. V dropped 4 bases and J dropped 0 bases, with 16 bases sitting between them. The CDR3 loop spans 16 amino acids. In nucleotides, the CDR3 is TGTGCCAGCAGCCCTACCTTAGGGGTGGTGAACACTGAAGCTTTCTTT. This encodes CASSPTLGVVNTEAFF.

The genes are TRBV4-3 and TRBJ2-2, with D perhaps TRBD1 (6 bases). The CDR3 is 17 residues long. The germline CDR1 and CDR2 sequences are LGHNA and YSLEER. The ends were cut back, 0 bases at V and 3 bases at J, with 14 bases in the middle. The CDR3 loop reads CASSQDKAGEYTGELFF. DNA for the CDR3: TGCGCCAGCAGCCAAGATAAGGCAGGGGAATACACCGGGGAGCTGTTTTTT.

The gene calls are TRBV7-2 and TRBJ2-7; D perhaps matches TRBD2 (6 bases). The V end lost 1 base, the J end lost 1 base, and 8 bases lay between the germline ends. The CDR3 totals 14 residues. Germline V CDR1 and CDR2: SGHTA, FQGNSA. CDR3 bases: TGTGCCAGCAGCTTAGGGGCGGGATCCTACGAGCAGTACTTC. Translated, it gives CASSLGAGSYEQYF.